This T cell receptor beta chain was sequenced in a study of cytomegalovirus exposure and HLA in healthy donors. On the study more broadly: The roughly 120 million unique TCR beta sequences, from around 200 million T cells, were found by an earlier analysis.

With 60 Vbeta and 13 Jbeta primers, the PCR was carried out. Generated by immunoSEQ multiplex PCR, the TCRdb table keeps only in-frame clones and is missing some. Of about 110,000 clones in the sample, about 70% were seen once. The table lists this clone with a count of one. The V and J ends lost 7 bases and 0 bases, in that order; junction bases with no gene match: 13. The CDR3 is 18 residues long. Per the germline V gene, CDR1 is SGHKS and CDR2 is YYEKEE (reference sequence). This chain uses TRBV5-5 with TRBJ2-2, with TRBD2 matching 9 bases. This TCR was sampled from a man younger than 45 in good health and CMV-seronegative. The sample taken for sequencing was PBMCs. The CDR3 reads CASYQPGLAVANTGELFF. DNA of the CDR3: TGTGCCAGCTACCAACCGGGACTAGCAGTCGCGAACACCGGGGAGCTGTTTTTT.